This TCR beta chain was retrieved from a study of OX40 agonist ivuxolimab in advanced cancers. Study background: Patients were treated with ivuxolimab, an agonistic anti-OX40 (CD134) antibody.

TCRdb keeps only in-frame clones here, not all; method: immunoSEQ multiplex PCR. The data show nearly 65,000 clones, with about nine tenths seen just once and 4% to 4.5% held by the top ten. Germline CDR1 is SGHNT and CDR2 is YYREEE (reference sequence). The CDR3 contains 11 residues. Trimming stripped 5 bases from V and 2 bases from J, with 3 bases between. V is TRBV5-4 and J is TRBJ2-3; D is ambiguous. The TCR sequence derives from an adult with an advanced solid tumor such as melanoma, head and neck, liver or kidney cancer. Sample: CD4+ or CD8+ T cells sorted from blood, taken in a trial of the OX40 agonist ivuxolimab. The CDR3 DNA is TGTGCCAGCAGGAACACAGATACGCAGTATTTT. Translated, it gives CASRNTDTQYF. The full variable domain, its missing parts supplied by reference TRBV5-4 and TRBJ2-3, is ETGVTQSPTHLIKTRGQQVTLRCSSQSGHNTVSWYQQALGQGPQFIFQYYREEENGRGNFPPRFSGLQFPNYSSELNVNALELDDSALYLCASRNTDTQYFGPGTRLTVL.